A selection of T cell receptor beta chains follows, all from one sample in a study of blood T cell repertoires in COVID-19. Using immunoSEQ multiplex PCR, the repertoire was profiled, and TCRdb retains in-frame clones only, with some absent. The top ten clones hold more than 6% of a sample with over 55,000 clones, about 87% of them seen once. Sequenced material: peripheral blood. Receptor source: a human donor with active COVID-19. The donor label of this sample is uncertain. Each CDR3 is given with its conserved first and last residue. D genes are given only for firm matches. The size entry is marked missing in some rows and otherwise reads once, few, many or a size class.

V	size	J	D	CDR3	DNA
TRBV5-6	-	TRBJ2-7	TRBD2	CASSGIAGDYYEQYF	TGTGCCAGCAGCGGAATAGCGGGAGACTACTACGAGCAGTACTTC
TRBV11-3	-	TRBJ2-7	TRBD2	CASSLGGGYEQYF	TGTGCCAGCAGCTTAGGGGGAGGGTACGAGCAGTACTTC
TRBV5-1	-	TRBJ2-1	TRBD2	CASSLGSGGAGEQFF	TGCGCCAGCAGCTTGGGTAGCGGGGGGGCCGGAGAGCAGTTCTTC
TRBV6-5	few	TRBJ2-1	TRBD1	CASSYSRTGRLNEQFF	TGTGCCAGCAGTTACTCACGGACAGGGAGACTCAATGAGCAGTTCTTC
TRBV5-1	-	TRBJ2-3	-	CASSLVAAITDTQYF	TGCGCCAGCAGCTTGGTCGCGGCTATTACAGATACGCAGTATTTT
TRBV18	few	TRBJ2-3	-	CASSRQASTDTQYF	TGTGCCAGCTCACGACAGGCCAGCACAGATACGCAGTATTTT
TRBV6-1	-	TRBJ1-5	TRBD1	CASSEGRQGGQPQHF	TGTGCCAGCAGTGAAGGGAGACAGGGTGGTCAGCCCCAGCATTTT
TRBV19	-	TRBJ1-4	-	CASSPLARRANEKLFF	TGTGCCAGTAGTCCCCTTGCCCGACGGGCTAATGAAAAACTGTTTTTT
TRBV4-1	-	TRBJ2-7	TRBD2	CASSQDGAGGIYEQYF	TGCGCCAGCAGCCAAGATGGGGCGGGGGGGATCTACGAGCAGTACTTC
TRBV7-9	-	TRBJ1-1	-	CASSLGGGAGTEAFF	TGTGCCAGCAGCTTAGGTGGGGGCGCGGGCACTGAAGCTTTCTTT
TRBV5-1	-	TRBJ2-3	TRBD2	CASSLPGLAPGVDTQYF	TGCGCCAGCAGCTTGCCGGGACTAGCGCCAGGGGTGGATACGCAGTATTTT
TRBV2	-	TRBJ1-5	TRBD1	CASSGQGVLQPQHF	TGTGCCAGCAGTGGACAGGGGGTTTTGCAGCCCCAGCATTTT
TRBV7-2	-	TRBJ2-1	TRBD2	CASSLGLAGYNEQFF	TGTGCCAGCAGCTTAGGCCTAGCGGGTTACAATGAGCAGTTCTTC
TRBV5-1	once	TRBJ2-5	TRBD2	CASSLAASGGAGETQYF	TGCGCCAGCAGCTTGGCGGCTAGCGGGGGGGCCGGAGAGACCCAGTACTTC
TRBV5-6	few	TRBJ2-3	-	CASSSRGTDTQYF	TGTGCCAGCAGCTCCCGGGGCACAGATACGCAGTATTTT
TRBV3-1/TRBV3-2	-	TRBJ2-6	TRBD1	CASSKLTGTGGAGANVLTF	TGTGCCAGCAGCAAGCTTACCGGGACAGGGGGCGCGGGGGCCAACGTCCTGACTTTC
TRBV24-1	-	TRBJ1-2	-	CATSDLQNYGYTF	TGTGCCACCAGTGATTTACAAAACTATGGCTACACCTTC
TRBV5-6	-	TRBJ2-7	-	CASSLRERLYEQYF	TGTGCCAGCAGCTTGAGAGAGAGACTTTACGAGCAGTACTTC
TRBV4-2	-	TRBJ1-1	-	CASSQEGRANTEAFF	TGTGCCAGCAGCCAAGAGGGCAGGGCGAACACTGAAGCTTTCTTT
TRBV5-6	-	TRBJ2-1	TRBD1	CASSGMTGADEQFF	TGTGCCAGCAGCGGCATGACAGGGGCTGATGAGCAGTTCTTC
TRBV27	-	TRBJ2-1	TRBD1	CASSSRDRVNEQFF	TGTGCCAGCAGTTCCCGGGACAGGGTGAATGAGCAGTTCTTC
TRBV9	once	TRBJ2-5	-	CASSVGPRRSYQETQYF	TGTGCCAGCAGCGTAGGACCTCGCAGGTCGTACCAAGAGACCCAGTACTTC
TRBV25-1	-	TRBJ2-1	TRBD2	CASSLPGLAGVSEQFF	TGTGCCAGCAGCTTACCGGGACTAGCGGGAGTATCTGAGCAGTTCTTC
TRBV5-1	-	TRBJ2-2	-	CASSLVSNTGELFF	TGCGCCAGCAGCTTGGTCTCGAACACCGGGGAGCTGTTTTTT
TRBV7-9	-	TRBJ2-7	TRBD2	CASSSLAGRNEQYF	TGTGCCAGCAGCTCACTAGCGGGGCGAAACGAGCAGTACTTC
TRBV20-1	-	TRBJ2-7	-	CSAYSPREQYF	TGCAGTGCTTACAGTCCACGCGAGCAGTACTTC
TRBV7-9	-	TRBJ2-7	-	CASSPPGGQTYEQYF	TGTGCCAGCAGCCCCCCCGGGGGACAGACCTACGAGCAGTACTTC
TRBV9	few	TRBJ2-1	TRBD2	CASSASGRHLNEQFF	TGTGCCAGCAGCGCTAGCGGGAGGCATCTCAATGAGCAGTTCTTC
TRBV20-1	-	TRBJ2-3	TRBD2	CSAMTSGSQYF	TGCAGTGCTATGACTAGCGGGAGTCAGTATTTT
TRBV5-4	-	TRBJ2-3	TRBD1	CASSFNPDRWADTQYF	TGTGCCAGCAGCTTTAACCCGGACAGGTGGGCAGATACGCAGTATTTT
TRBV4-1	-	TRBJ2-7	-	CASSQEGQGREQYF	TGCGCCAGCAGCCAAGAAGGGCAGGGCCGCGAGCAGTACTTC
TRBV5-6	-	TRBJ2-3	-	CARNEEVSTDTQYF	TGTGCCAGAAACGAGGAGGTTAGCACAGATACGCAGTATTTT
TRBV27	once	TRBJ1-1	TRBD1	CASSPPGTANTEAFF	TGTGCCAGCAGTCCGCCCGGGACAGCGAACACTGAAGCTTTCTTT
TRBV12-3/TRBV12-4	-	TRBJ1-2	-	CASSFRVTGGYTF	TGTGCCAGCAGTTTCCGGGTGACCGGGGGCTACACCTTC
TRBV15	-	TRBJ2-3	-	CATRSGAFSTDTQYF	TGTGCCACCAGAAGTGGGGCCTTTAGCACAGATACGCAGTATTTT
TRBV6-5	once	TRBJ2-7	-	CANRNGYEQYF	TGTGCCAACAGAAACGGCTACGAGCAGTACTTC
TRBV29-1	large	TRBJ2-7	-	CSVEGGSFYEQYF	TGCAGCGTTGAGGGAGGTAGTTTCTACGAGCAGTACTTC
TRBV3-1/TRBV3-2	-	TRBJ1-1	TRBD1	CASSQASTGTQGAEAFF	TGTGCCAGCAGCCAAGCCAGCACCGGGACGCAGGGGGCTGAAGCTTTCTTT
TRBV5-4	-	TRBJ2-1	TRBD2	CASSLAGVSGGPYNEQFF	TGTGCCAGCAGCTTGGCCGGTGTTAGCGGGGGTCCCTACAATGAGCAGTTCTTC
TRBV18	-	TRBJ1-3	TRBD1	CASSDFNRDRENTIYF	TGTGCCAGCTCCGATTTTAACCGGGACAGGGAAAACACCATATATTTT
TRBV5-1	-	TRBJ2-7	-	CASSLVTAPVTYEQYF	TGCGCCAGCAGCTTGGTTACAGCCCCTGTGACCTACGAGCAGTACTTC
TRBV9	few	TRBJ1-6	-	CASSGRQPYNSPLHF	TGTGCCAGCAGCGGAAGACAGCCTTATAATTCACCCCTCCACTTT
TRBV27	few	TRBJ2-7	-	CASSLTGSGEQYF	TGTGCCAGCAGTTTAACTGGTTCCGGCGAGCAGTACTTC
TRBV7-3	-	TRBJ2-1	-	CASSPTGTSYNEQFF	TGTGCCAGCAGCCCGACCGGGACTTCTTACAATGAGCAGTTCTTC
TRBV19	-	TRBJ1-5	-	CASSFLPGSENQPQHF	TGTGCCAGTAGCTTCCTACCCGGGTCCGAGAATCAGCCCCAGCATTTT
TRBV2	-	TRBJ2-7	-	CASSVLYEQYF	TGTGCCAGCAGTGTATTATACGAGCAGTACTTC
TRBV21-1	once	TRBJ1-5	-	CASSIQPQHF	TGTGCCAGCAGCATACAGCCCCAGCATTTT